This TCR beta chain was captured by sequencing in a study of T cell responses to AZD1222 COVID-19 vaccine. Whole-study context: Second doses were pooled across both intervals (about 4 or about 12 weeks). The study's findings and limits: Along spike, vaccine-associated CD4 TCRs were found throughout, with dominance at 160-218 and 743-854.

Some clones are missing from TCRdb's copy, which holds only in-frame ones; the method was immunoSEQ multiplex PCR. The sample lists fewer than 200,000 clones, approximately 90% occurring once. The V end lost 4 bases, the J end lost 6 bases, and 19 bases lay between the germline ends. Looked up from germline, CDR1 is WSHSY and CDR2 is SAAADI. The CDR3 totals 15 residues. As to this clone: Its specificity is unknown.

The source material was peripheral blood, sampled on day 0 of AZD1222 vaccination. The chain employs TRBV10-2 and TRBJ2-7, with D possibly being TRBD1 (6 bases). This receptor was identified in an adult in good health. CDR3 residues: CASSADRMPGGEQYF. CDR3 nucleotide sequence: TGCGCCAGCAGTGCCGACAGGATGCCTGGAGGCGAGCAGTACTTC.